This T cell receptor beta chain was found in a study of T cells in localized non-small cell lung cancer. Sequencing used immunoSEQ multiplex PCR; TCRdb keeps in-frame clones, though not all of them. The sample carries about a thousand clones, around 33% recorded once. This CDR3 has 18 residues. CDR1 is SGHNT, CDR2 YENEEA, per germline. Unmatched junction bases numbered 12, after V lost 5 bases and J lost 1 base. Adjacent lung, free of atypia, was sampled at least 2 cm from the tumor margin. The sample in question was normal lung tissue next to the tumor, obtained before any cancer treatment. This rearrangement joins TRBV11-3 to TRBJ1-4, with TRBD1 identical over 8 bases. This TCR was sampled from a female donor of 60 years or more with stage III squamous cell lung carcinoma. CDR3 nucleotides: TGTGCCAGCAGCCCAAGGGTCCTCGACAGGGGAACTAATGAAAAACTGTTTTTT. Amino acids: CASSPRVLDRGTNEKLFF.